The sample holds a few counts of the clone carrying this T cell receptor beta chain. No antigen is known for it. This sample was included in a study of beta chain features in type 1 diabetes. Across the study: Examination covered some 99,000,000 sorted cells spanning all samples.

Study-wide results and limits: Researchers reported that naive, central memory and Treg TCRB repertoires appeared more similar in patients than in healthy donors.

V was clipped by 6 bases and J by 7 bases, with 13 bases between them. The CDR3 is made up of 13 amino acids. From germline, CDR1 is MNHEY and CDR2 SVGAGI. What was sequenced were expressed TCRB transcripts, since all of the isolated RNA had been reverse transcribed. Data came from immunoSEQ multiplex PCR; TCRdb stores just in-frame clones and leaves some out. The data contain about 40,000 clones, about 52% of them singletons. Sequencing used central memory CD4+ T cells from blood. The origin of this receptor is a woman under 30 in good health. This chain connects TRBV6-5 to TRBJ1-5; D may be TRBD1 (5 bases). Here the CDR3 DNA reads TGTGCCAGCAGATCCGGGGGGGTCCAGCCCCAGCATTTT. Its protein is CASRSGGVQPQHF.